The 32 T cell receptor beta chains below were found in one sample sequenced in a study of OX40 agonist ivuxolimab in advanced cancers. Sequencing was performed with immunoSEQ multiplex PCR; in TCRdb, only in-frame clones are kept and a portion is missing. The sample lists approximately 50,000 clones, roughly 89% occurring once. The input for sequencing was CD4+ or CD8+ T cells sorted from blood, taken in a trial of the OX40 agonist ivuxolimab. The source is an adult with an advanced solid tumor such as melanoma, head and neck, liver or kidney cancer.

The chain links TRBV28 to TRBJ2-7; possibly TRBD1 for D (6 bases). Germline V gene lookup returns CDR1 MDHEN and CDR2 SYDVKM. This CDR3 spans 13 amino acids. Between the trimmed V and J ends, which lost 6 bases and 2 bases, there was a span of 11 bases. The CDR3 spells CASRRGLAYEQYF. The CDR3 DNA reads TGTGCCAGCAGGAGGGGGTTAGCCTACGAGCAGTACTTC.

The genes are TRBV11-3 and TRBJ2-1, with 13 bases identical to TRBD2. Trimming cost V 4 bases and J 9 bases; bases outside gene matches: 9. Per germline, CDR1 SGHNT and CDR2 YENEEA. The CDR3 contains 16 residues. As DNA, the CDR3 is TGTGCCAGCAGCTCCGGACTAGCGGGAGTTTTATCTGAGCAGTTCTTC. It translates to CASSSGLAGVLSEQFF. The complete variable domain, with remaining parts taken from reference TRBV11-3 and TRBJ2-1, reads EAGVVQSPRYKIIEKKQPVAFWCNPISGHNTLYWYLQNLGQGPELLIRYENEEAVDDSQLPKDRFSAERLKGVDSTLKIQPAELGDSAVYLCASSSGLAGVLSEQFFGPGTRLTVL.

This clone is a singleton in its sample. CDR3 protein: CASSPNWTSGGYKNIQYF. CDR3 in DNA: TGCGCCAGCAGCCCGAACTGGACTAGCGGGGGCTACAAAAACATTCAGTACTTC. The chain is built from TRBV4-1 and TRBJ2-4, with TRBD2 matching 13 bases. The CDR3 consists of 18 residues. The junction had 9 bases not matched to a gene; V was cut back by 4 bases and J by 3 bases. Germline CDR1 and CDR2: MGHRA and YSYEKL.

The chain joins TRBV29-1 to TRBJ2-3; D unresolved. CDR3 length: 10 residues. Per the germline V gene, CDR1 is SQVTM and CDR2 is ANQGSEA. The V end was cut by 4 bases, the J end by 4 bases, with 3 bases between. The CDR3 loop reads CSVGADTQYF. The CDR3 bases are TGCAGCGTTGGGGCAGATACGCAGTATTTT.

This chain joins TRBV6-1 and TRBJ2-1; possible D gene TRBD2, 6 bases. Trimming shortened V by 7 bases and J by 10 bases, and 14 bases separated the two germline ends. The germline gives CDR1 MNHNS, CDR2 SASEGT. The CDR3 has 12 amino acids. The CDR3 sequence: CASKGGTREQFF. The CDR3 DNA reads as TGTGCCAGCAAAGGCGGGACGAGGGAGCAGTTCTTC.

This chain joins TRBV5-4 and TRBJ1-1, with D unclear. Trimming removed 2 bases at V and 0 bases at J, with 8 bases between. The CDR3 extends over 14 amino acids. CDR1 and CDR2 (germline): SGHNT, YYREEE (reference sequence). The CDR3 loop reads CASSFSLVNTEAFF. CDR3 nucleotides: TGTGCCAGCAGCTTCTCCCTCGTGAACACTGAAGCTTTCTTT.

The V gene is TRBV30, the J gene TRBJ2-7, with 7 bases that match TRBD1. Germline V gene data show CDR1 as GTSNPN and CDR2 as SVGIG (reference sequence). Unmatched junction bases numbered 2, after V lost 2 bases and J lost 1 base. This CDR3 is built from 13 residues. The CDR3 region is CAWSRDSSYEQYF. The DNA of the CDR3 is TGTGCCTGGAGTCGGGACAGTTCCTACGAGCAGTACTTC.

The V call is TRBV6-1, the J call TRBJ1-2, with no clear D. Germline V gene data show CDR1 as MNHNS and CDR2 as SASEGT. The CDR3 is 15 residues long. V lost 2 bases to trimming and J lost 4 bases, with 14 bases between them. CDR3 sequence reads: CASSERTIGIYGYTF. For the CDR3, the DNA is TGTGCCAGCAGTGAACGCACTATCGGGATCTATGGCTACACCTTC.

The V and J genes are TRBV28 and TRBJ2-7; TRBD1 aligns across 8 bases. The CDR3 length is 12 residues. Germline V CDR1 and CDR2: MDHEN, SYDVKM. V dropped 10 bases and J dropped 6; count of bases not matched to a gene: 8. The CDR3 coding sequence is TGTGCCACAGAGAATCAGGGGGCCGAGCAGTACTTC. Its protein product is CATENQGAEQYF.

V usage is TRBV18 and J usage is TRBJ2-2; the D call may be TRBD1 or TRBD2 (5 bases each). This CDR3 is 15 amino acids long. From germline, CDR1 is KGHSH and CDR2 LQKENI. V was shortened by 4 bases and J by 3 bases, with 12 bases between the two germline ends. Written as DNA, the CDR3 is TGTGCCAGCTCACTCTCCGGGACCCACACCGGGGAGCTGTTTTTT. Residues: CASSLSGTHTGELFF.

V usage is TRBV30 and J usage is TRBJ2-7, with 9 bases that match TRBD1. The CDR3 length is 13 residues. In germline, CDR1 is GTSNPN, CDR2 SVGIG (reference sequence). Trimming cost V 3 bases and J 6 bases; bases outside gene matches: 6. CDR3 in amino acids: CAWRGQGQGEQYF. In DNA, the CDR3 is TGTGCCTGGAGAGGACAGGGACAGGGCGAGCAGTACTTC.

This clone turned up a few times. The chain carries TRBV4-2 and TRBJ2-7; 9 bases map to TRBD1. This CDR3 has 15 amino acids. Germline V lookup: CDR1 LGHNA, CDR2 YNFKEQ. The ends lost 4 bases at V and 3 bases at J; junction bases unmatched: 7. CDR3 sequence reads: CASSLSTGQGYEQYF. The DNA for the CDR3 is TGTGCCAGCAGCCTCTCGACGGGACAGGGCTACGAGCAGTACTTC.

This sequence joins TRBV19 and TRBJ2-5, with 8 bases lining up with TRBD2. Germline-derived CDR1 and CDR2 are LNHDA and SQIVND (reference sequence). The CDR3 is 14 residues long. V lost 4 bases, J lost 5 bases, and 6 bases stayed unmatched. DNA for the CDR3: TGTGCCAGTAGTAAAAGGGGCGGGGGGGAGACCCAGTACTTC. This encodes CASSKRGGGETQYF.

This clone was detected only a few times. This rearrangement joins TRBV28 to TRBJ2-2, with D hard to call. CDR3 size: 17 residues. V was shortened by 3 bases and J by 7 bases, with 21 bases between the two germline ends. Germline CDR1 reads MDHEN; CDR2 reads SYDVKM. The CDR3 nucleotides read TGTGCCAGCAGTTTTCGCCCAGGAGCCCTGGTCGGCGGGGAGCTGTTTTTT. Its translation is CASSFRPGALVGGELFF.

The chain joins TRBV18 to TRBJ2-1, with D possibly TRBD1 on 5 matching bases. The CDR3 length is 14 residues. Germline V gives CDR1 KGHSH, CDR2 LQKENI. V lost 3 bases to trimming and J lost 4 bases, with 10 bases between them. CDR3 protein: CASSPPSGYNEQFF. In DNA form, the CDR3 reads TGTGCCAGCTCACCTCCCTCAGGGTACAATGAGCAGTTCTTC.

This clone was recorded a few times. The chain links TRBV6-6 to TRBJ2-4; 8 bases are shared with TRBD2. The V gene's germline CDR1 is MNHNY and CDR2 SVGAGI (reference sequence). CDR3 length: 14 residues. V dropped 6 bases and J dropped 6; count of bases not matched to a gene: 7. In DNA form, the CDR3 reads TGTGCCAGCAGCTCTAGACGGGAGGGAAACATTCAGTACTTC. Amino acid sequence: CASSSRREGNIQYF.

As regards this clone: A read error may account for a junction end that differs from germline. The chain employs TRBV5-5 and TRBJ2-5, with 7 bases lining up with TRBD2. This CDR3 region has 15 residues. Germline V gene lookup returns CDR1 SGHKS and CDR2 YYEKEE (reference sequence). The CDR3: CASSLAGTNQGTQYF. The CDR3 DNA sequence: TGTGCCAGCAGCTTGGCCGGGACTAACCAAGGGACCCAGTACTTC.

The chain recombines TRBV5-1 with TRBJ1-2; D unresolved. CDR3 length: 14 amino acids. The V gene lost 2 bases and the J gene lost 4 bases, with 12 bases spanning the gap. Germline V gives CDR1 SGHRS, CDR2 YFSETQ. The chain's CDR3 is CASSFTSSLYGYTF. The CDR3 DNA sequence: TGCGCCAGCAGCTTTACCTCCTCACTCTATGGCTACACCTTC.

The chain has TRBV2 and TRBJ2-5; D remains unclear. The CDR3 has 9 residues. Germline assignment: CDR1 SNHLY and CDR2 FYNNEI. Between the trimmed V and J ends, which lost 8 bases and 6 bases, there was a span of 4 bases. CDR3 sequence (DNA): TGTGCCAGCGGTCAGACCCAGTACTTC. Its protein product is CASGQTQYF.

V usage is TRBV28 and J usage is TRBJ2-3; no definite D call. Per the germline V gene, CDR1 is MDHEN and CDR2 is SYDVKM. V was clipped by 5 bases and J by 3 bases, with 18 bases between them. CDR3 size: 16 residues. CDR3 region: CASSPLWAILTDTQYF. The CDR3 DNA reads as TGTGCCAGCAGTCCCCTTTGGGCGATTCTGACAGATACGCAGTATTTT.

The chain has TRBV7-9 and TRBJ2-2; D not resolved. The germline V gene encodes CDR1 SEHNR and CDR2 FQNEAQ (reference sequence). The CDR3 contains 13 residues. Trimming pared 5 bases from V and 0 bases from J, leaving 4 bases between. CDR3 region: CASSLTNTGELFF. The CDR3 bases are TGTGCCAGCAGCCTAACGAACACCGGGGAGCTGTTTTTT.

The genes are TRBV5-1 and TRBJ2-2; 8 nucleotides match TRBD2. CDR1 and CDR2 from the germline V gene are SGHRS and YFSETQ. CDR3 length equals 17 residues. The J segment lost 4 bases and the V segment lost 4 bases, leaving 12 bases of the junction unmatched. CDR3 residues: CASSQTVVAGTTGELFF. The CDR3 nucleotides are TGCGCCAGCAGCCAGACGGTGGTAGCGGGAACCACCGGGGAGCTGTTTTTT.

J is TRBJ1-5 and V is TRBV19; D remains ambiguous. Looked up from germline, CDR1 is LNHDA and CDR2 is SQIVND (reference sequence). V lost 7 bases and J 4 bases, leaving 14 bases between the germline ends. The CDR3 length is 14 residues. CDR3 DNA sequence: TGTGCCAGTAAGACCGGGCAGCTTAATCAGCCCCAGCATTTT. This sequence encodes CASKTGQLNQPQHF.

The V call is TRBV5-1, the J call TRBJ2-7; D gene uncertain. This CDR3 is built from 13 residues. Per the germline V gene, CDR1 is SGHRS and CDR2 is YFSETQ. Trimming cost V 1 base and J 3 bases, with 8 bases left between them. This CDR3 is CASSLYRSYEQYF. CDR3 nucleotide sequence: TGCGCCAGCAGCTTGTACCGAAGCTACGAGCAGTACTTC.

The V gene is TRBV30, the J gene TRBJ2-3, with TRBD2 matching over 8 bases. The CDR3 is 15 residues long. V shed 2 bases, J shed 4 bases, and the junction held 8 bases outside the gene matches. CDR1 and CDR2 from the germline V gene are GTSNPN and SVGIG (reference sequence). The CDR3 loop reads CAWSRKREKSDTQYF. The CDR3 nucleotides are TGTGCCTGGAGTAGGAAGCGGGAGAAGTCAGATACGCAGTATTTT.

The sample holds one count of this clone. V gene TRBV28 combines with J gene TRBJ2-2; 9 bases map to TRBD2. This CDR3 has 16 amino acids. CDR1 MDHEN and CDR2 SYDVKM come from the germline V gene. Trimming took 5 bases from V and 1 from J; bases not matched to a gene: 5. DNA for the CDR3: TGTGCCAGCAGTGCCGGGACTAGCAGGAACACCGGGGAGCTGTTTTTT. This gives the protein CASSAGTSRNTGELFF.

The chain employs TRBV2 and TRBJ1-2; D not resolved. V was pared by 3 bases and J by 6 bases, with 14 bases between. The CDR3 is 14 residues long. CDR1 SNHLY and CDR2 FYNNEI come from the germline V gene. The CDR3 DNA reads TGTGCCAGCAGTGACAACTTCTCAGTGGATGGCTACACCTTC. Translating gives CASSDNFSVDGYTF.

This clone has a single count. The genes are TRBV5-4 and TRBJ2-1; the D is unclear. This CDR3 is built from 13 residues. Germline V lookup: CDR1 SGHNT, CDR2 YYREEE (reference sequence). Between the trimmed V and J ends, which lost 2 bases and 1 base, there was a span of 4 bases. The CDR3 reads CASSFWSYNEQFF. The CDR3 nucleotides read TGTGCCAGCAGCTTTTGGTCCTACAATGAGCAGTTCTTC.

This clone appeared once. The chain recombines TRBV6-6 with TRBJ1-4; D is unresolved. This CDR3 is 15 amino acids long. The V and J ends lost 2 bases and 8 bases respectively, with 15 bases between them. The germline CDR1 and CDR2 sequences are MNHNY and SVGAGI (reference sequence). CDR3 bases: TGTGCCAGCAGTTACGGGCAGTCTCTAATGGAAAAACTGTTTTTT. Protein product: CASSYGQSLMEKLFF.

The chain employs TRBV9 and TRBJ1-5; a possible D gene is TRBD1 (5 bases). The CDR3 totals 15 residues. Looked up from germline, CDR1 is SGDLS and CDR2 is YYNGEE. Trimming cost V 4 bases and J 7 bases, with 18 bases left between them. CDR3 coding DNA: TGTGCCAGCAGCATCGGAGGGGAACCGGGACAGCCCCAGCATTTT. Protein product: CASSIGGEPGQPQHF.

This clone was seen just once. The V gene is TRBV7-8, the J gene TRBJ2-3; a possible D gene is TRBD2 (5 bases). Germline V gives CDR1 SGHVS, CDR2 FQNEAQ. V was cut by 2 bases and J by 0 bases, with 12 bases left in between. The CDR3 runs 16 residues. The CDR3 spells CASSLIGGPSTDTQYF. CDR3 sequence (DNA): TGTGCCAGCAGCTTAATAGGCGGGCCTAGCACAGATACGCAGTATTTT. Supplemented by reference TRBV7-8 and TRBJ2-3, the full variable domain reads GAGVSQSPRYKVAKRGQDVALRCDPISGHVSLFWYQQALGQGPEFLTYFQNEAQLDKSGLPSDRFFAERPEGSVSTLKIQRTQQEDSAVYLCASSLIGGPSTDTQYFGPGTRLTVL.

This clone occurred once. This chain links TRBV30 with TRBJ2-5, with D perhaps assigned TRBD1 or TRBD2 (5 bases each). Trimming stripped 5 bases from V and 2 bases from J, with 15 bases between. The CDR3 contains 14 residues. Germline-derived CDR1 and CDR2 are GTSNPN and SVGIG (reference sequence). For the CDR3, the DNA is TGTGCCTGGGAGGGACCCCCAGAACAAGAGACCCAGTACTTC. Protein: CAWEGPPEQETQYF.